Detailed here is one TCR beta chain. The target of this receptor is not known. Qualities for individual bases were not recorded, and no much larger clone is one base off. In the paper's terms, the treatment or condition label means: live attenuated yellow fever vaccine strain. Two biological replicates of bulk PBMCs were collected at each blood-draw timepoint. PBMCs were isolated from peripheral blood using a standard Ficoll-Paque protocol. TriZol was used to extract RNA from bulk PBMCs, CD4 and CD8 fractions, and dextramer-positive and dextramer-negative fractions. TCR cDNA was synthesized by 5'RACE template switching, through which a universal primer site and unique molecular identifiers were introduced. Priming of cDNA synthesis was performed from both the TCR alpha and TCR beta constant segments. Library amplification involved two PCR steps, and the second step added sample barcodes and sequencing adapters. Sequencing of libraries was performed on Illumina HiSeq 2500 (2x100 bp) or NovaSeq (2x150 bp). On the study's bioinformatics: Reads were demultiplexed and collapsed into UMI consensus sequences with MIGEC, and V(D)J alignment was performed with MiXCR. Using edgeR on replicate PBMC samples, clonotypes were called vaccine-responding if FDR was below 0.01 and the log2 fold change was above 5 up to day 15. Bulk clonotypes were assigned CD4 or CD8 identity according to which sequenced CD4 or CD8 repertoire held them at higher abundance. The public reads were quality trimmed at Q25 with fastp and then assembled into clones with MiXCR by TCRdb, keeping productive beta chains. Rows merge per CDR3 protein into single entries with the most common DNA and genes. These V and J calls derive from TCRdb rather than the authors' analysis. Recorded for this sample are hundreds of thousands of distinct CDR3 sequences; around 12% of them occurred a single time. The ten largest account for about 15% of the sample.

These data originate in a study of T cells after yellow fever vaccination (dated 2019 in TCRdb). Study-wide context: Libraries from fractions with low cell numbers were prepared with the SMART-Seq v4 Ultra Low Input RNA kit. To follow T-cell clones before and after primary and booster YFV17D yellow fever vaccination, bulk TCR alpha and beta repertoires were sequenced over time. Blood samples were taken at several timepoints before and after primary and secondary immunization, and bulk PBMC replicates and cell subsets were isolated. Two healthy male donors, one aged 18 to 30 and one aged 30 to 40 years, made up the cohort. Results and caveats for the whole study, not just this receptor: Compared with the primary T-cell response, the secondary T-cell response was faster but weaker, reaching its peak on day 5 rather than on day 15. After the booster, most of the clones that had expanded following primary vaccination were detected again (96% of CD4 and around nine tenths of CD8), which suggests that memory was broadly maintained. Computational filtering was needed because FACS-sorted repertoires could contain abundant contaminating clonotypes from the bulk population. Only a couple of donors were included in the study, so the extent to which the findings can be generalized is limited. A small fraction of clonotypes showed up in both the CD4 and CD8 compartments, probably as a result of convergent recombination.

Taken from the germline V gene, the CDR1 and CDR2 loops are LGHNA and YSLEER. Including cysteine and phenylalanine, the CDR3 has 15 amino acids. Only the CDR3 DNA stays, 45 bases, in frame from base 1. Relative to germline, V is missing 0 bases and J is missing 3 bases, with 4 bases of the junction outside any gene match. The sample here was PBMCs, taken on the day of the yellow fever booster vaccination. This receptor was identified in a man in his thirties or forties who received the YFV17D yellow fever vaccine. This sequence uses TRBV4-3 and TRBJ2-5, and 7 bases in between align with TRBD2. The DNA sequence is TGCGCCAGCAGCCAAGATATGCTAGCGGAAGAGACCCAGTACTTC. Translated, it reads CASSQDMLAEETQYF.